This TCR beta chain comes out of a study of blood T cells in healthy people across ages. The authors ran a second PCR of 7 to 11 cycles using a sample-barcoded 5' primer and a J-beta primer mix. Per-sample output comprised a minimum of 2.5 million paired-end reads containing CDR3. TCRdb reprocessed the 5' RACE reads via MiXCR and lists one record per CDR3 protein. The table shows 450,000 to 700,000 distinct CDR3 sequences, with approximately 30% occurring only once. This clonotype was seen a handful of times. Staff drew around 10 milliliters of peripheral blood from each donor. Samples each had at least 5 micrograms of total RNA extracted. The source material was blood. The receptor was isolated from a woman in her sixties or seventies in good health.

The CDR3 sequence: CSAPGDFSYNEQFF. DNA of the CDR3: TGCAGTGCCCCCGGCGACTTCTCCTACAATGAGCAGTTCTTC. The V gene is TRBV20-1, the J gene TRBJ2-1; D is undetermined. The CDR3 consists of 14 residues. V was trimmed by 6 bases and J by 0 bases, leaving 12 bases between them. CDR1 is DFQATT and CDR2 is SNEGSKA in the germline V gene (reference sequence).